The 19 T cell receptor beta chains reported below all come from one sample, sequenced in a study of shared clonotypes between healthy human individuals (dated by TCRdb to between 2020 and 2021). Receptor libraries were prepared by the immunoSEQ multiplex PCR assay. TCRdb retrieved this table from immuneACCESS and kept in-frame rearrangements only. Not all clones are present; in checked studies, unresolved V genes account for under half, and no reason is known for the remainder. The sample yields some 2,400,000 clones; approximately 94% were counted once. Of the sample, over 0.1% is held by the ten largest clones. The sequenced sample was naive CD4+ T cells sorted from blood. Per the publication, the cell subset or site label means: CD45RA+ positively selected. These receptor sequences come from a man aged 18 to 35 in good health.

V and J are TRBV7-3 and TRBJ2-1, with unresolved D. V lost 2 bases to trimming and J lost 4 bases, with 9 bases between them. CDR1 is SGHTA, CDR2 FQGTGA, per germline. CDR3 size: 14 residues. The CDR3 loop is CASSLDQGYNEQFF. In nucleotides, the CDR3 is TGTGCCAGCAGCTTAGATCAAGGATACAATGAGCAGTTCTTC.

This chain uses TRBV27 with TRBJ2-3; 13 bases are shared with TRBD2. The germline CDR1 and CDR2 sequences are MNHEY and SMNVEV (reference sequence). This CDR3 has 18 amino acids. The junction had 8 bases not matched to a gene; V was cut back by 1 base and J by 4 bases. The CDR3 region is CASSLLLAGGPRADTQYF. The CDR3 nucleotides read TGTGCCAGCAGTTTATTACTAGCGGGGGGGCCGAGAGCAGATACGCAGTATTTT.

J is TRBJ2-3 and V is TRBV10-1, with D possibly TRBD2 on 6 matching bases. V was cut by 2 bases and J by 0 bases, with 9 bases left in between. Germline CDR1 is WNHNN and CDR2 is SYGVQD (reference sequence). This CDR3 region has 15 residues. The DNA of the CDR3 is TGCGCCAGCAGTGAGCGGGGGAAGAGCACAGATACGCAGTATTTT. This gives the protein CASSERGKSTDTQYF.

The rearrangement uses TRBV2 and TRBJ2-3, with D hard to call. V shed 5 bases and J shed 0 bases, with 15 bases lying between them. The CDR3 length is 16 residues. Germline CDR1 and CDR2: SNHLY and FYNNEI. CDR3 amino acids: CASSNRQRASTDTQYF. The CDR3 DNA follows: TGTGCCAGCAGTAATCGGCAACGCGCTAGCACAGATACGCAGTATTTT.

This chain uses TRBV7-2 with TRBJ2-6, with D tentatively TRBD1 (6 bases). CDR1 and CDR2 from the germline V gene are SGHTA and FQGNSA. The CDR3 has 19 amino acids. V was cut by 5 bases and J by 0 bases, with 20 bases left in between. CDR3 nucleotides: TGTGCCAGCAGCGGACAGCCGGGACACCGCCTCTCTGGGGCCAACGTCCTGACTTTC. Translation gives CASSGQPGHRLSGANVLTF.

V gene TRBV6-5 combines with J gene TRBJ2-5; a possible D gene is TRBD1 (6 bases). V was cut by 4 bases and J by 5 bases, with 17 bases left in between. CDR3 size: 15 residues. From germline, CDR1 is MNHEY and CDR2 SVGAGI. Written as DNA, the CDR3 is TGTGCCAGCAGTTCCATCGACAGGCGCGGGGAGACCCAGTACTTC. It encodes CASSSIDRRGETQYF.

The chain recombines TRBV6-5 with TRBJ2-2; D is perhaps TRBD2 (6 bases). The CDR3 spans 16 residues. The germline gives CDR1 MNHEY, CDR2 SVGAGI. V lost 4 bases to trimming and J lost 9 bases, with 21 bases between them. CDR3 DNA: TGTGCCAGCAGTTCCCTACGGGGCGGGGATAAAAGGGAGCTGTTTTTT. Translating gives CASSSLRGGDKRELFF.

V and J are TRBV2 and TRBJ2-2; D not resolved. The V and J ends lost 6 bases and 0 bases respectively, with 11 bases between them. The CDR3 has 15 amino acids. The germline gives CDR1 SNHLY, CDR2 FYNNEI. CDR3 sequence reads: CASRVAAANTGELFF. In DNA form, the CDR3 reads TGTGCCAGCAGGGTAGCCGCAGCGAACACCGGGGAGCTGTTTTTT.

The CDR3 loop reads CASSFRTGGTYEQYF. The CDR3 region has the DNA TGTGCCAGCAGTTTCAGGACAGGGGGAACCTACGAGCAGTACTTC. The chain uses TRBV28 and TRBJ2-7; the match to TRBD1 covers 10 bases. Germline CDR1 MDHEN, CDR2 SYDVKM. This CDR3 spans 15 amino acids. J gave up 2 bases and V 3 bases, and 4 bases lay outside the gene matches.

The V gene is TRBV28, the J gene TRBJ1-2, with 12 bases lining up with TRBD1. J lost 4 bases, V lost 6 bases, and 15 bases had no gene match. The germline gives CDR1 MDHEN, CDR2 SYDVKM. CDR3 length: 18 residues. DNA for the CDR3: TGTGCCAGCAGCACGATCCCGGGACAGGGGGCGCTCAGCTATGGCTACACCTTC. Translating it yields CASSTIPGQGALSYGYTF.

About this clone itself: Other DNA sequences from this sample encode an identical CDR3 as well. The rearrangement joins TRBV7-2 to TRBJ2-2; 8 nucleotides line up with TRBD2. In germline, CDR1 is SGHTA, CDR2 FQGNSA. The trim removed 4 bases at V and 4 bases at J, leaving 5 bases unmatched. CDR3 length equals 15 residues. CDR3 nucleotide sequence: TGTGCCAGCAGCTCAGGACTAGCAGGCACCGGGGAGCTGTTTTTT. Encoded protein: CASSSGLAGTGELFF.

The V call is TRBV7-2, the J call TRBJ2-2; 12 bases agree with TRBD2. The CDR3 length is 15 residues. The trim removed 4 bases at V and 7 bases at J, leaving 4 bases unmatched. The germline gives CDR1 SGHTA, CDR2 FQGNSA. In DNA, the CDR3 is TGTGCCAGCAGCTCTAGCGGGAGGGCCATCGGGGAGCTGTTTTTT. This translates into CASSSSGRAIGELFF.

CDR3: CASSVEAGGTEAFF. CDR3 nucleotides: TGTGCCAGCAGTGTGGAAGCCGGCGGGACTGAAGCTTTCTTT. The chain links TRBV6-1 to TRBJ1-1; D remains ambiguous. V lost 4 bases and J 5 bases, leaving 14 bases between the germline ends. CDR1 and CDR2 from the germline V gene are MNHNS and SASEGT. The CDR3 has 14 amino acids.

The CDR3 sequence: CASSATGDSPLHF. CDR3 nucleotide sequence: TGTGCCAGCAGCGCAACAGGGGATTCACCCCTCCACTTT. The V gene is TRBV7-9, the J gene TRBJ1-6; 7 bases fit TRBD1. The CDR3 sequence is 13 residues long. V was clipped by 5 bases and J by 8 bases; unmatched bases: 3. Germline values: CDR1 SEHNR, CDR2 FQNEAQ (reference sequence).

The chain joins TRBV14 to TRBJ1-6; perhaps TRBD1 as D (5 bases). Between the trimmed V and J ends, which lost 5 bases and 2 bases, there was a span of 10 bases. The CDR3 contains 15 residues. Per the germline V gene, CDR1 is SGHDN and CDR2 is FVKESK. In DNA form, the CDR3 reads TGTGCCAGCAGCTTTAGGGGACCCTATAATTCACCCCTCCACTTT. Amino acids: CASSFRGPYNSPLHF.

The chain recombines TRBV2 with TRBJ2-7; tentative D call: TRBD2 (6 bases). The germline V gene encodes CDR1 SNHLY and CDR2 FYNNEI. With 6 bases removed from V and 2 bases from J, the gap between germline ends came to 11 bases. This CDR3 has 13 residues. CDR3 nucleotide sequence: TGTGCCAGCAGGGGAGGACCCGCCTACGAGCAGTACTTC. Translated: CASRGGPAYEQYF.

CDR3 sequence: CASSYGGGGYTF. The CDR3 coding sequence is TGTGCCAGCAGTTACGGGGGCGGTGGCTACACCTTC. The rearrangement uses TRBV6-6 and TRBJ1-2; possible D gene TRBD1, 6 bases. The CDR3 sequence is 12 residues long. The germline V and J ends were trimmed by 2 bases and 7 bases, with 8 bases remaining between them. Germline CDR1 and CDR2: MNHNY and SVGAGI (reference sequence).

As concerns this clone: Compared with germline, one end of the junction differs, possibly owing to a read error. V usage is TRBV7-7 and J usage is TRBJ2-6; D remains unclear. The CDR3 consists of 15 residues. Germline V gives CDR1 SSHAT, CDR2 FNYEAQ (reference sequence). DNA for the CDR3: TGTGCTAGCAGCTTAGGTGTCTCTGGGGCCAACGTCCTGACTTTC. Residues: CASSLGVSGANVLTF.

This clone was observed a single time. The chain recombines TRBV11-2 with TRBJ2-1; possibly TRBD2 for D (6 bases). The CDR3 spans 17 residues. Germline V gene data show CDR1 as SGHAT and CDR2 as FQNNGV. V was cut by 5 bases and J by 9 bases, with 26 bases left in between. Here the CDR3 reads CASSLNIAGRRHSEQFF. CDR3 DNA sequence: TGTGCCAGCAGCCTCAACATTGCGGGAAGAAGGCACAGTGAGCAGTTCTTC.